The 19 T cell receptor beta chains given below trace back to one sample, sequenced in a study of T cells in Graves' hyperthyroidism and ophthalmopathy (dated by TCRdb to between 2018 and 2021). Receptors were amplified or captured by multiplex PCR. The sequencer listed for this sample is Illumina HiSeq 2000. The TCR beta CDR3 regions were amplified from RNA transcripts. The first round of RT-PCR for the TCR CDR3 was performed with the HTBI primer set and the Qiagen OneStep RT-PCR kit. TCRdb trimmed public reads at Q25 via fastp, called clones via MiXCR and kept in-frame beta chains. Each CDR3 protein gets just one entry, which takes the most common genes and DNA from the rows behind it. Counted in this sample were 600,000 to 650,000 distinct CDR3 sequences; roughly 20% of them appeared once. The top ten clonotypes cover more than 30% of the sample. The sequenced sample was blood. The receptors stem from a man aged 30-40 years with Graves' ophthalmopathy.

This clonotype was picked up many times. Here the CDR3 DNA reads TGTGCCAGCAGCTCCATAACAGGACAGAGGGTCTCTTATGGCTACACCTTC. Protein: CASSSITGQRVSYGYTF. The V call is TRBV11-2, the J call TRBJ1-2; perhaps TRBD1 as D (6 bases). Germline V gene sequence: CDR1 SGHAT, CDR2 FQNNGV. The CDR3 totals 17 residues. V lost 4 bases to trimming and J lost 5 bases, with 23 bases between them.

This clonotype was counted many times. The chain joins TRBV6-5 to TRBJ2-7, with 15 nucleotides matching TRBD2. V dropped 2 bases and J dropped 2; count of bases not matched to a gene: 4. Germline V gives CDR1 MNHEY, CDR2 SVGAGI. The CDR3 has 17 residues. The CDR3 loop is CASSYTGTSGRTYEQYF. The CDR3 DNA reads TGTGCCAGCAGTTACACCGGGACTAGCGGGAGGACCTACGAGCAGTACTTC.

The V gene is TRBV5-1, the J gene TRBJ2-3, with D perhaps matching TRBD1 or TRBD2 (5 bases each). The V end lost 2 bases, the J end lost 2 bases, and 15 bases lay between the germline ends. Per germline, CDR1 SGHRS and CDR2 YFSETQ. The CDR3 is 16 amino acids. CDR3 protein: CASSFYGAGPTDTQYF. The CDR3 DNA follows: TGCGCCAGCAGCTTTTACGGGGCAGGGCCCACAGATACGCAGTATTTT.

This clonotype was found a few times. The genes are TRBV6-5 and TRBJ2-6; TRBD2 agrees at 8 bases. The CDR3 is made up of 18 amino acids. CDR1 MNHEY and CDR2 SVGAGI come from the germline V gene. Trimming cost V 0 bases and J 0 bases; bases outside gene matches: 4. In DNA, the CDR3 is TGTGCCAGCAGTTACTCGGCTCTAGCGGGCTCTGGGGCCAACGTCCTGACTTTC. Amino acid sequence: CASSYSALAGSGANVLTF.

The chain is built from TRBV5-1 and TRBJ2-1; D remains ambiguous. The germline V and J ends were trimmed by 3 bases and 8 bases, with 15 bases remaining between them. From germline, CDR1 is SGHRS and CDR2 YFSETQ. CDR3 length: 14 amino acids. CDR3: CASSSRLGIDEQFF. Here the CDR3 DNA reads TGCGCCAGCAGCTCGCGACTGGGAATTGATGAGCAGTTCTTC. The full variable domain, with the rest looked up from reference TRBV5-1 and TRBJ2-1, is KAGVTQTPRYLIKTRGQQVTLSCSPISGHRSVSWYQQTPGQGLQFLFEYFSETQRNKGNFPGRFSGRQFSNSRSEMNVSTLELGDSALYLCASSSRLGIDEQFFGPGTRLTVL.

The rearrangement links TRBV20-1 to TRBJ2-7; TRBD2 matches at 7 bases. The CDR3 contains 14 residues. Germline CDR1 is DFQATT and CDR2 is SNEGSKA (reference sequence). V lost 6 bases and J lost 3; bases outside the gene matches: 11. The CDR3 DNA reads TGCAGTGCCGCCCCCTCGGGAGGAGGCTACGAGCAGTACTTC. Residues: CSAAPSGGGYEQYF.

CDR3 DNA: TGTGCCAGCAGACGGGACAATAACTATGGCTACACCTTC. Translation: CASRRDNNYGYTF. The V and J genes are TRBV12-3 or TRBV12-4 and TRBJ1-2; possible D gene TRBD1, 6 bases. The ends were cut back, 6 bases at V and 1 base at J, with 9 bases in the middle. CDR3 length: 13 amino acids.

This clonotype showed up many times. This rearrangement joins TRBV7-8 to TRBJ2-7, with D hard to call. This CDR3 spans 13 amino acids. The ends were cut back, 5 bases at V and 5 bases at J, with 13 bases in the middle. Germline CDR1 is SGHVS and CDR2 is FQNEAQ. CDR3 DNA: TGTGCCAGCAGCACCCGAACAATAAACGAGCAGTACTTC. It encodes CASSTRTINEQYF.

This clonotype showed up many times. The CDR3 DNA is TGTGCCAGCAGTGAACCGGGACACGGAGGCACTGAAGCTTTCTTT. Translating gives CASSEPGHGGTEAFF. V gene TRBV6-1 combines with J gene TRBJ1-1; weak D call: TRBD1 (6 bases). The ends were cut back, 2 bases at V and 4 bases at J, with 14 bases in the middle. The CDR3 length is 15 residues. The germline V gene has CDR1 MNHNS and CDR2 SASEGT.

This clonotype was detected many times. V is TRBV19 and J is TRBJ1-1; D is uncertain. V was trimmed by 8 bases and J by 6 bases, leaving 19 bases between them. CDR1 is LNHDA, CDR2 SQIVND, per germline (reference sequence). This CDR3 region has 14 residues. CDR3 amino acids: CASRKAERGAEAFF. CDR3 DNA: TGTGCCAGTCGGAAGGCTGAGCGAGGAGCTGAAGCTTTCTTT. Using reference TRBV19 and TRBJ1-1 for the parts outside the CDR3, the full variable domain is DGGITQSPKYLFRKEGQNVTLSCEQNLNHDAMYWYRQDPGQGLRLIYYSQIVNDFQKGDIAEGYSVSREKKESFPLTVTSAQKNPTAFYLCASRKAERGAEAFFGQGTRLTVV.

For this clonotype: The junction shows a germline mismatch at one end, possibly a read error. The chain carries TRBV6-1 and TRBJ2-7; TRBD2 matches 7 bases. CDR1 and CDR2 from the germline V gene are MNHNS and SASEGT. This CDR3 has 13 residues. CDR3 protein: CASSEERDYGQYF. CDR3 sequence (DNA): TGTGCCAGCAGTGAAGAACGGGACTACGGGCAGTACTTC.

This clonotype is a singleton in its sample. The gene calls are TRBV20-1 and TRBJ2-3, with 10 bases aligning to TRBD2. Germline V gives CDR1 DFQATT, CDR2 SNEGSKA (reference sequence). This CDR3 is built from 15 residues. This CDR3 reads CRARSGTSVTDTQYF. DNA of the CDR3: TGCAGAGCCCGGAGTGGGACTAGCGTCACAGATACGCAGTATTTT.

The V and J genes are TRBV6-1 and TRBJ2-1, with D perhaps matching TRBD1 (6 bases). Germline V gives CDR1 MNHNS, CDR2 SASEGT. This CDR3 comprises 16 residues. V gave up 0 bases and J gave up 5 bases, with 14 bases separating them. CDR3 protein: CASSEAARDIHNEQFF. For the CDR3, the DNA is TGTGCCAGCAGTGAAGCGGCCCGGGACATCCACAATGAGCAGTTCTTC.

V is TRBV20-1 and J is TRBJ1-1, with D uncertain. The ends were cut back, 1 base at V and 4 bases at J, with 10 bases in the middle. CDR1 is DFQATT and CDR2 is SNEGSKA in the germline V gene (reference sequence). CDR3 length equals 13 residues. This CDR3 is CSARAGSSTEAFF. The CDR3 DNA reads as TGCAGTGCTAGAGCGGGCAGCAGCACTGAAGCTTTCTTT.

This clonotype was observed a single time. The rearrangement uses TRBV20-1 and TRBJ2-3; weak D call: TRBD1 (6 bases). V was clipped by 3 bases and J by 4 bases, with 11 bases between them. The CDR3 contains 13 residues. The germline V gene encodes CDR1 DFQATT and CDR2 SNEGSKA (reference sequence). CDR3 DNA sequence: TGCAGTGCTAGGAGAGGGGGTGCAGATACGCAGTATTTT. As protein: CSARRGGADTQYF.

This clonotype was found many times. The V gene is TRBV20-1, the J gene TRBJ1-1; the D gene is possibly TRBD1 (5 bases). The CDR3 is 13 residues long. Germline loops: CDR1 DFQATT, CDR2 SNEGSKA (reference sequence). Trimming cost V 0 bases and J 11 bases, with 16 bases left between them. CDR3 nucleotide sequence: TGCAGTGCTAGAGATGATTTAGGGACGGGGGCTTTCTTT. Translated: CSARDDLGTGAFF.

The chain couples TRBV12-3 or TRBV12-4 to TRBJ2-7; D might be TRBD1 (6 bases). V was clipped by 3 bases and J by 2 bases, with 23 bases between them. This CDR3 has 18 amino acids. The CDR3 nucleotides are TGTGCCAGCAGTTTTTTCTCGGACAGATCCCCTGAACCCTACGAGCAGTACTTC. Its protein product is CASSFFSDRSPEPYEQYF.

The CDR3 nucleotides are TGTGCCAGCAGCCAAGACAAGGTTGGGGCCAACGTCCTGACTTTC. Protein: CASSQDKVGANVLTF. The chain has TRBV3-1 and TRBJ2-6; D call uncertain. V was cut by 0 bases and J by 3 bases, with 6 bases left in between. Per the germline V gene, CDR1 is LGHDT and CDR2 is YNNKEL (reference sequence). This CDR3 contains 15 residues. Together with reference TRBV3-1 and TRBJ2-6, the CDR3 gives the full variable domain: DTAVSQTPKYLVTQMGNDKSIKCEQNLGHDTMYWYKQDSKKFLKIMFSYNNKELIINETVPNRFSPKSPDKAHLNLHINSLELGDSAVYFCASSQDKVGANVLTFGAGSRLTVL.

This clonotype was detected a few times. The genes are TRBV7-3 and TRBJ2-3, with TRBD2 identical over 15 bases. This CDR3 is 16 amino acids long. The germline gives CDR1 SGHTA, CDR2 FQGTGA. The ends lost 2 bases at V and 8 bases at J; junction bases unmatched: 5. The CDR3 sequence is CASSLQGLAGGGTQYF. The CDR3 DNA reads TGTGCCAGCAGCTTACAAGGACTAGCGGGAGGGGGTACGCAGTATTTT.